This T cell receptor beta chain was sequenced for a study of T cells in Graves' hyperthyroidism and ophthalmopathy. Study at large: Peripheral blood was collected at initial diagnosis, before any treatment.

The V and J ends lost 10 bases and 2 bases respectively, with 12 bases between them. The CDR3 has 12 residues. Germline values: CDR1 SGHRS, CDR2 YFSETQ. This clonotype was counted ten times or more. Its antigen remains unidentified. Exclusion of patients followed from uncontrolled infection, other autoimmune disease, pregnancy or lactation. The study's findings and limits: In the blood, most expanded thyroid clonotypes above 0.001 appeared as well. Ophthalmopathy and stable hyperthyroidism were told apart by a 13 V-J model.

The TCR beta CDR3 regions underwent amplification using RNA transcripts as the source. During a first-round RT-PCR of the TCR CDR3, the HTBI primer set was used. TCRdb passed the multiplex PCR reads through MiXCR, listing each CDR3 protein once. This table holds approximately 400,000 distinct CDR3 sequences, 15% to 20% found once. The specimen sequenced was blood. The receptor comes from a man aged 18 to 30 with Graves' ophthalmopathy. This chain joins TRBV5-1 and TRBJ1-1; perhaps TRBD1 as D (6 bases). Written as DNA, the CDR3 is TGCGCCGGTGACAGGACTAACACTGAAGCTTTCTTT. It encodes CAGDRTNTEAFF.